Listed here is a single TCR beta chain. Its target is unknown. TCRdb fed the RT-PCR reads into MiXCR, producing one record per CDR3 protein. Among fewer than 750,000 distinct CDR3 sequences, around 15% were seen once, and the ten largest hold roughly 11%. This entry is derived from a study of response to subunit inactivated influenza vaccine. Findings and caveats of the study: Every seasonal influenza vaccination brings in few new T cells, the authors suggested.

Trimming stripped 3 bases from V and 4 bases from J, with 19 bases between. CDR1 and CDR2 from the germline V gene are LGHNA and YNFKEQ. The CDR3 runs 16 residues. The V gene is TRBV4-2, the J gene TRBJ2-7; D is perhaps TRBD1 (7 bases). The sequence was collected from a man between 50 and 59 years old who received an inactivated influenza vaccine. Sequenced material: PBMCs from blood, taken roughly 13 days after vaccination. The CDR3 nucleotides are TGTGCCAGCAGCCATACACGTTCGACAGGGACTTACGAGCAGTACTTC. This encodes CASSHTRSTGTYEQYF.